These T cell receptor beta chains were read from a single sample in a study of T cells in Graves' hyperthyroidism and ophthalmopathy. Using its own MiXCR run on the multiplex PCR reads, TCRdb lists one record per CDR3 protein. The table lists more than 500,000 distinct CDR3 sequences, approximately 14% of them singletons, with around 13% in the top ten. The sequenced material came from blood. The source of these receptors is a woman aged 40 to 50 with Graves' hyperthyroidism. The CDR3 runs from the conserved cysteine through the conserved F or W. D genes are given only for firm matches. Only some rows state a clone size, as once, few, many or a class for expanded clones.

>-|TRBD1|TRBV6-2/TRBV6-3|TRBJ1-5
TGTGCCAGCAGCCAACCCAGCGAAGGGGGCTGGAATCAGCCCCAGCATTTT
CASSQPSEGGWNQPQHF
>-|-|TRBV9|TRBJ2-7
TGTGCCAGCAGCGTAGGTGCGGGCAACCAGGGATACGAGCAGTACTTC
CASSVGAGNQGYEQYF
>few|-|TRBV5-4|TRBJ2-2
TGTGCCAGCAGCTTCGGGGCGGCCGGGGAGCTGTTTTTT
CASSFGAAGELFF
>-|-|TRBV6-1|TRBJ2-2
TGTGCCAGCAGTCCCGGGAGTGGGCCTGTAGGCGCCGGGGAGCTGTTTTTT
CASSPGSGPVGAGELFF
>few|TRBD1|TRBV5-1|TRBJ2-6
TGCGCCAGCAGCCGGGGACAGGAAGCTGGGGCCAACGTCCTGACTTTC
CASSRGQEAGANVLTF
>many|-|TRBV5-5|TRBJ2-1
TGTGCCAGCAGCCAGGGGACACTCAATGAGCAGTTCTTC
CASSQGTLNEQFF
>many|-|TRBV7-2|TRBJ1-1
TGTGCCAGCAGCTTAAACCCTTGGGACACTGAAGCTTTCTTT
CASSLNPWDTEAFF
>many|-|TRBV7-3|TRBJ2-7
TGTGCCAGCAGCTTAGACAGGCTGGGGGAGCAGTACTTC
CASSLDRLGEQYF
>-|TRBD1|TRBV27|TRBJ1-4
TGTGCCAGCAGGCGAAGCGGGACAGGGTTTGAAGAGGGTGAAAAACTGTTTTTT
CASRRSGTGFEEGEKLFF
>many|-|TRBV12-3/TRBV12-4|TRBJ2-5
TGTGCCAGCACCCTTAGCGGAGGGGACGGGGAGACCCAGTACTTC
CASTLSGGDGETQYF
>many|-|TRBV6-1|TRBJ2-5
TGTGCCAGCAAAATGGACCTTCTCGAGACCCAGTACTTC
CASKMDLLETQYF
>few|-|TRBV3-1|TRBJ2-6
TGTGCCAGCAGCCCCATGCAATCCTGGGCCAACGTCCTGACTTTC
CASSPMQSWANVLTF
>few|-|TRBV6-1|TRBJ1-5
TGTGCCAGCAGTGAAGGGGACGGACATCAGCCCCAGCATTTT
CASSEGDGHQPQHF
>few|-|TRBV4-1|TRBJ2-7
TGCGCCAGCAGCCAAGACGCGGCTACCTCCTACGAGCAGTACTTC
CASSQDAATSYEQYF
>-|-|TRBV12-3/TRBV12-4|TRBJ2-3
TGTGCCAGCAAAACCTCCGGGACCCAAAAATTCGATACGCAGTATTTT
CASKTSGTQKFDTQYF
>-|-|TRBV15|TRBJ2-5
TGTGCCACCAGCAGAGACGCCGGGGACGTAGTGACCCAGTACTTC
CATSRDAGDVVTQYF
>many|-|TRBV6-1|TRBJ1-4
TGTGCCAGCAGGAAAAGGGGGGAAGGAGAAAAACTGTTTTTT
CASRKRGEGEKLFF
>-|-|TRBV5-1|TRBJ1-1
TGCGCCAGCAGCCCGGGTGGGGGAGGTCGCACTGAAGCTTTCTTT
CASSPGGGGRTEAFF
>many|TRBD1|TRBV20-1|TRBJ2-7
TGCAGTGCGAGTGAGACAGGGAAGTCCTACGAGCAGTACTTC
CSASETGKSYEQYF
>many|TRBD2|TRBV7-2|TRBJ2-7
TGTGCCAGCAGCTTGGGACTAGCGACAAACTCCTACGAGCAGTACTTC
CASSLGLATNSYEQYF
>-|-|TRBV28|TRBJ2-7
TGTGCCAGCAGATCGTACGAGGGATACGAGCAGTACTTC
CASRSYEGYEQYF
>few|-|TRBV6-1|TRBJ1-6
TGTGCCAGCAGTGAAACCTATAGCTCCTATAATTCACCCCTCCACTTT
CASSETYSSYNSPLHF
>many|-|TRBV7-8|TRBJ1-4
TGTGCCAGCAGTTTTCGACAGCAAAAACTGTTTTTT
CASSFRQQKLFF
>few|TRBD1|TRBV24-1|TRBJ2-7
TGTGCCACCAGTGATCCCGTGGGGACAGGGAGCTACGAGCAGTACTTC
CATSDPVGTGSYEQYF
>many|TRBD2|TRBV5-1|TRBJ2-3
TGCGCCAGCAGCTTCGGGCGGGGGGATAGCACAGATACGCAGTATTTT
CASSFGRGDSTDTQYF
>many|TRBD2|TRBV6-2/TRBV6-3|TRBJ2-1
TGTGCCAGCAGTTACCCCTTAGCGGGAGACGGCTATGAGCAGTTCTTC
CASSYPLAGDGYEQFF
>-|-|TRBV20-1|TRBJ1-2
TGCAGTGCTGATTCCGGGACCGGGGCTCACACCTTC
CSADSGTGAHTF
>many|-|TRBV2|TRBJ2-3
TGTGCCAGCAGAGAGAGACAGGTTGACACAGATACGCAGTATTTT
CASRERQVDTDTQYF
>many|TRBD2|TRBV28|TRBJ2-7
TGTGCCAGCAGTTTACACCCCGGGACTAGCGGCGCCTACGAGCAGTACTTC
CASSLHPGTSGAYEQYF